This TCR beta chain was sequenced in a study of blood T cell repertoires in COVID-19. In the study overall: Sites in the United States, Italy and Spain provided acute and convalescent COVID-19 samples.

CDR1 is SGHNT and CDR2 is YYREEE in the germline V gene (reference sequence). J gave up 1 base and V 7 bases, and 9 bases lay outside the gene matches. There are 15 residues in the CDR3. Here immunoSEQ multiplex PCR was the method, and the copy in TCRdb shows in-frame clones only, minus some. The sample contains hundreds of thousands of clones, roughly 84% of which appear only once. The chain uses TRBV5-4 and TRBJ2-3; 7 bases are a match to TRBD2. Sequenced sample: peripheral blood. This sequence originates from a woman aged 40 to 50 who had recovered from COVID-19. The CDR3 nucleotides read TGTGCCAGCGCGGCGGGAGCAGTTCGCACAGATACGCAGTATTTT. It codes for CASAAGAVRTDTQYF.